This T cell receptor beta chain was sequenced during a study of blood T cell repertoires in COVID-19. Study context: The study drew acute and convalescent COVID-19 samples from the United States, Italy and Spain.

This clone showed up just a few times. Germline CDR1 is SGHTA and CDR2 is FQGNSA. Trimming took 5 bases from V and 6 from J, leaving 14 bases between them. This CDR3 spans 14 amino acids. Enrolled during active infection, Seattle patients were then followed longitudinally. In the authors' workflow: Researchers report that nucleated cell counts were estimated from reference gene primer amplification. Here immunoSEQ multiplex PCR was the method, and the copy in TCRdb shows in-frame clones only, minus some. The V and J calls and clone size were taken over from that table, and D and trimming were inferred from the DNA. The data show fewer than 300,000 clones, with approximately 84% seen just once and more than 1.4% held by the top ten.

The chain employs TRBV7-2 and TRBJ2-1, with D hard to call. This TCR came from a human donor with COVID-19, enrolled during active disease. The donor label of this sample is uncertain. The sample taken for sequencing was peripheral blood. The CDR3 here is CASSPRLWANEQFF. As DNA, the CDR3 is TGTGCCAGCAGCCCCCGCCTCTGGGCCAATGAGCAGTTCTTC.